The next 17 T cell receptor beta chains were all read from a single sample in a study of blood T cell repertoires in COVID-19. Measured with immunoSEQ multiplex PCR; TCRdb has only the in-frame clones, and not every one. The sample contains around 170,000 clones, around 89% of which appear only once. The sequenced sample was peripheral blood. The receptor source for this set is a man in his fifties or sixties with acute or convalescent COVID-19.

The V and J genes are TRBV19 and TRBJ1-4; the D gene is possibly TRBD1 (5 bases). The CDR3 has 13 residues. The V and J ends lost 8 bases and 8 bases respectively, with 15 bases between them. Per the germline V gene, CDR1 is LNHDA and CDR2 is SQIVND (reference sequence). The CDR3 is CASSSTVREKLFF. Here the CDR3 DNA reads TGTGCCAGTTCTTCGACAGTTCGAGAAAAACTGTTTTTT.

V usage is TRBV11-2 and J usage is TRBJ1-1; 9 bases map to TRBD1. The CDR3 is made up of 14 amino acids. Germline CDR1 is SGHAT and CDR2 is FQNNGV. Trimming took 5 bases from V and 8 from J; bases not matched to a gene: 9. In DNA form, the CDR3 reads TGTGCCAGCAGCCCGGGACAGGGCCTTCCAGAAGCTTTCTTT. Protein: CASSPGQGLPEAFF.

The chain carries TRBV6-5 and TRBJ2-7; no reliable D call. Trimming shortened V by 7 bases and J by 7 bases, and 11 bases separated the two germline ends. The CDR3 has 11 residues. CDR1 is MNHEY and CDR2 is SVGAGI in the germline V gene. The CDR3 DNA follows: TGTGCCAGCACTAATTTTCCGGAGCAGTACTTC. This translates into CASTNFPEQYF.

The chain recombines TRBV7-2 with TRBJ1-6; TRBD1 agrees at 9 bases. This CDR3 is 16 amino acids long. Germline-derived CDR1 and CDR2 are SGHTA and FQGNSA. V was clipped by 4 bases and J by 7 bases; unmatched bases: 8. The CDR3 protein is CASSSQGTGRNSPLHF. As DNA, the CDR3 is TGTGCCAGCAGCTCCCAAGGGACAGGGAGGAATTCACCCCTCCACTTT.

V is TRBV4-3 and J is TRBJ2-3; TRBD2 agrees at 8 bases. There are 20 residues in the CDR3. The V and J ends lost 5 bases and 4 bases, in that order; junction bases with no gene match: 23. Per the germline V gene, CDR1 is LGHNA and CDR2 is YSLEER. CDR3 residues: CASSIRARIGASGGADTQYF. CDR3 sequence (DNA): TGCGCCAGCAGCATCCGAGCCAGGATAGGAGCGAGCGGGGGAGCAGATACGCAGTATTTT.

This chain connects TRBV5-1 to TRBJ2-7; 9 nucleotides match TRBD2. Germline CDR1 and CDR2: SGHRS and YFSETQ. J was trimmed by 5 bases and V by 4 bases; bases with no gene match: 7. There are 14 residues in the CDR3. The CDR3 nucleotides are TGCGCCAGCAGCAACGCCGGGACTAGCAACGAGCAGTACTTC. It specifies CASSNAGTSNEQYF.

This chain links TRBV11-2 with TRBJ2-7; 8 positions match TRBD1. The length of the CDR3 is 15 residues. Germline trimming cut 4 bases from V and 3 bases from J; bases unmatched to any gene: 8. Germline V gene sequence: CDR1 SGHAT, CDR2 FQNNGV. In DNA, the CDR3 is TGTGCCAGCAGCTCATTGAAAGGACAGGGCTACGAGCAGTACTTC. Translating gives CASSSLKGQGYEQYF. Combining the CDR3 with reference TRBV11-2 and TRBJ2-7 gives the whole variable domain EAGVAQSPRYKIIEKRQSVAFWCNPISGHATLYWYQQILGQGPKLLIQFQNNGVVDDSQLPKDRFSAERLKGVDSTLKIQPAKLEDSAVYLCASSSLKGQGYEQYFGPGTRLTVT.

V is TRBV5-8 and J is TRBJ1-5; 11 bases agree with TRBD1. Germline V lookup: CDR1 SGHTS, CDR2 YDEGEE. J gave up 7 bases and V 3 bases, and 6 bases lay outside the gene matches. This CDR3 is built from 15 residues. This CDR3 is CASSWGTGGHQPQHF. CDR3 DNA: TGTGCCAGCAGCTGGGGGACAGGGGGTCACCAGCCCCAGCATTTT.

The DNA for the CDR3 is TGTGCCAGCAGCTTGGCCGGGGGAGGGGGAGTCCGTTCACCCCTCCACTTT. Translating gives CASSLAGGGGVRSPLHF. The chain couples TRBV5-4 to TRBJ1-6; TRBD1 might be the D (6 bases). V lost 0 bases to trimming and J lost 9 bases, with 19 bases between them. From germline, CDR1 is SGHNT and CDR2 YYREEE (reference sequence). This CDR3 contains 17 residues.

As DNA, the CDR3 is TGTGCCAGCAGCTTAGGTACGGGCTACGAGCAGTACTTC. Its translation is CASSLGTGYEQYF. V gene TRBV11-2 combines with J gene TRBJ2-7; D ambiguous. Germline CDR1 reads SGHAT; CDR2 reads FQNNGV. Trimming removed 1 base at V and 3 bases at J, with 7 bases between. The CDR3 contains 13 residues.

The chain joins TRBV5-1 to TRBJ2-1, with 11 bases fitting TRBD1. CDR3 size: 17 residues. Trimming cost V 4 bases and J 7 bases; bases outside gene matches: 13. Germline CDR1 is SGHRS and CDR2 is YFSETQ. CDR3 nucleotides: TGCGCCAGCAGCGTCAACCCGGACAGGGGGCGGAGGAATGAGCAGTTCTTC. Translating it yields CASSVNPDRGRRNEQFF. The full variable domain, rest sourced from reference TRBV5-1 and TRBJ2-1, is KAGVTQTPRYLIKTRGQQVTLSCSPISGHRSVSWYQQTPGQGLQFLFEYFSETQRNKGNFPGRFSGRQFSNSRSEMNVSTLELGDSALYLCASSVNPDRGRRNEQFFGPGTRLTVL.

The chain couples TRBV5-1 to TRBJ1-1; 10 bases fit TRBD1. Losses at the gene ends were 3 bases for V and 9 bases for J; bases not matched to a gene: 14. Per the germline V gene, CDR1 is SGHRS and CDR2 is YFSETQ. The CDR3 length is 16 residues. CDR3 DNA: TGCGCCAGCAGCTCAAACCCGACAGGGGGCGCGTCCAAAGCTTTCTTT. Its translation: CASSSNPTGGASKAFF.

J is TRBJ1-5 and V is TRBV4-1; 8 nucleotides agree with TRBD1. J was trimmed by 4 bases and V by 3 bases; bases with no gene match: 8. Germline loops: CDR1 MGHRA, CDR2 YSYEKL. This CDR3 has 16 amino acids. CDR3 bases: TGCGCCAGCAGCCATCTCGGACAGGGACGGAATCAGCCCCAGCATTTT. Residues: CASSHLGQGRNQPQHF.

The V call is TRBV29-1, the J call TRBJ1-1, with D possibly being TRBD1 (5 bases). Trimming stripped 1 base from V and 6 bases from J, with 12 bases between. There are 13 residues in the CDR3. The germline V gene encodes CDR1 SQVTM and CDR2 ANQGSEA. The CDR3 reads CSVEVNQGAEAFF. CDR3 sequence (DNA): TGCAGCGTTGAAGTAAATCAGGGTGCTGAAGCTTTCTTT.

The CDR3 region is CASSSGHLGTTQPQHF. The CDR3 bases are TGTGCCAGCAGTTCTGGACACTTAGGTACTACTCAGCCCCAGCATTTT. The chain links TRBV2 to TRBJ1-5; a possible D gene is TRBD1 (5 bases). Between the trimmed V and J ends, which lost 5 bases and 6 bases, there was a span of 20 bases. The CDR3 spans 16 residues. Germline V lookup: CDR1 SNHLY, CDR2 FYNNEI.

The chain combines TRBV6-5 with TRBJ2-7; 8 nucleotides line up with TRBD1. The CDR3 spans 14 residues. J gave up 4 bases and V 7 bases, and 9 bases lay outside the gene matches. Per the germline V gene, CDR1 is MNHEY and CDR2 is SVGAGI. Written as DNA, the CDR3 is TGTGCCAGCATTAGGGGACAGGACTTTTACGAGCAGTACTTC. This encodes CASIRGQDFYEQYF.

The chain joins TRBV6-5 to TRBJ1-1; D is perhaps TRBD1 (5 bases). Germline values: CDR1 MNHEY, CDR2 SVGAGI. Trimming took off 5 bases at V and 1 base at J, with 11 bases between the two ends. This CDR3 region has 14 residues. This CDR3 is CASSRTSQNTEAFF. DNA of the CDR3: TGTGCCAGCAGTAGGACATCTCAGAACACTGAAGCTTTCTTT.